The source of this T cell receptor (beta chain) is a study of cytomegalovirus exposure and HLA in healthy donors. The PCR contained 60 Vbeta and 13 Jbeta primers. Authors' analysis steps: Approximately 12 million of 80 million or so unique TCR beta chains were shared, per a later count. Profiling relied on immunoSEQ multiplex PCR, and the TCRdb table lists in-frame clones only, not all of them. Clone size and the V and J calls come from that table; the DNA yielded D and trimming. Counted here are 70,000 to 90,000 clones, more than 50% occurring once; the ten biggest clones make up about 15%. In nominal health when sampled, donors likely had unrecorded immune exposures nonetheless. The germline CDR1 and CDR2 sequences are SSHAT and FNYEAQ (reference sequence). V was cut by 5 bases and J by 6 bases, with 11 bases left in between. This CDR3 spans 13 amino acids.

The sequencing input was PBMCs. The chain employs TRBV7-7 and TRBJ2-1, with D perhaps TRBD1 (6 bases). The receptor comes from a woman aged 40 to 50 in good health and CMV-seropositive. The CDR3 nucleotides are TGTGCCAGCAGCCCCGGACAGCTCAATGAGCAGTTCTTC. This encodes CASSPGQLNEQFF.